Described below is a single T cell receptor (beta chain) sequence and its context. This record belongs to a study of identifying expanded T cells in peripheral blood. The CDR3 runs to 15 residues. Per germline, CDR1 SQVTM and CDR2 ANQGSEA. V gave up 4 bases and J gave up 3 bases, with 17 bases separating them. Clones were sequenced by immunoSEQ multiplex PCR, and TCRdb holds only the in-frame ones, with some missing. The sample contains more than 95,000 clones, 75% to 90% of which appear only once. The sequence derives from a person aged 18 to 75 in good health. Sample: blood. This rearrangement joins TRBV29-1 to TRBJ2-3, with D perhaps assigned TRBD1 or TRBD2 (5 bases each). CDR3 residues: CSVGGIGGHTDTQYF. The DNA of the CDR3 is TGCAGCGTTGGGGGGATCGGAGGACATACAGATACGCAGTATTTT.